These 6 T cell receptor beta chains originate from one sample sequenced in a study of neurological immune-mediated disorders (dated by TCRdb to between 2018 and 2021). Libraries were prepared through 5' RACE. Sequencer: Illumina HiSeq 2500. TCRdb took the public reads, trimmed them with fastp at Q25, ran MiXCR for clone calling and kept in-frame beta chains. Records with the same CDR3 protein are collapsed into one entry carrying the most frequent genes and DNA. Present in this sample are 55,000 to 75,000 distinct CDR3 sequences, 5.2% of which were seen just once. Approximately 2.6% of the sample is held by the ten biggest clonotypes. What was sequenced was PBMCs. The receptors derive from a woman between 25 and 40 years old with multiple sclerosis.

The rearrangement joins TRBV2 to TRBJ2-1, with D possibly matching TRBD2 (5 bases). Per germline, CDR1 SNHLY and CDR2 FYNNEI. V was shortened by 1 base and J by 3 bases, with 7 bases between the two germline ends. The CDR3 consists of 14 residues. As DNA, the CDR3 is TGTGCCAGCAGTGAAGGGACTTACTACAATGAGCAGTTCTTC. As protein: CASSEGTYYNEQFF.

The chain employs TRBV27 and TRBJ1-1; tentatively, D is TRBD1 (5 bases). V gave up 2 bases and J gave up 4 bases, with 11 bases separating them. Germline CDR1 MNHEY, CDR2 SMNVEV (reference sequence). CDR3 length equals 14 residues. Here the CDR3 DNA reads TGTGCCAGCAGTTTAAGGAATGGGGGCACTGAAGCTTTCTTT. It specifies CASSLRNGGTEAFF.

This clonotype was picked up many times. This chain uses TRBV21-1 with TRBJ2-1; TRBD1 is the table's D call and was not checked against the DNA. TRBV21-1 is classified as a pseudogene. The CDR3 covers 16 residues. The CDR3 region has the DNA TGTGCCAGCAGCTCTCAGGGATCGACTCTACGCAATGAGCAGTTCTTC. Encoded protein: CASSSQGSTLRNEQFF.

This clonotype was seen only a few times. This CDR3 is CASAPGGGTPLHF. In nucleotides, the CDR3 is TGTGCCAGCGCCCCAGGGGGAGGGACACCCCTCCACTTT. This rearrangement joins TRBV27 to TRBJ1-6; TRBD1 agrees at 7 bases. CDR3 length: 13 amino acids. Germline V gene data show CDR1 as MNHEY and CDR2 as SMNVEV (reference sequence). The ends lost 8 bases at V and 11 bases at J; junction bases unmatched: 9.

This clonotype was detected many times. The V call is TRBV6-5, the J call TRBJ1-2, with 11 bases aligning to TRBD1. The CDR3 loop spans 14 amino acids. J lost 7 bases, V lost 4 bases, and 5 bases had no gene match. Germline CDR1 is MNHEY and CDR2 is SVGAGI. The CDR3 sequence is CASSLRTGGFGYTF. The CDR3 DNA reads TGTGCCAGCAGTTTACGGACAGGGGGCTTTGGCTACACCTTC.

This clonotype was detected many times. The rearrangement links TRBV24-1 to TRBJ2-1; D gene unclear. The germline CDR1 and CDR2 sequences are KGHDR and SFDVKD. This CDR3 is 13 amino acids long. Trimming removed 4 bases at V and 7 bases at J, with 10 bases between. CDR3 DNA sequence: TGTGCCACCAGTGAAGAAGCCGGGAATGAGCAGTTCTTC. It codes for CATSEEAGNEQFF.